Listed below are T cell receptor beta chains from one sample, sequenced in a study of blood T cell repertoires in COVID-19. Measured with immunoSEQ multiplex PCR; TCRdb has only the in-frame clones, and not every one. The sample has 450,000 or so clones, 70% to 90% seen once; the top ten hold 0.8% to 0.9%. The sequenced sample was peripheral blood. These receptors all come from a young man with COVID-19, enrolled during active disease. Each CDR3 is given with its conserved first and last residue. The D gene is left open where the match is weak. Clone size, where shown, is once, few, many, or a class for clones that have expanded.

d_call j_call v_call clone_size cdr3_aa cdr3_nt
NA TRBJ1-3 TRBV6-5 NA CASSYTLTASGNTIYF TGTGCCAGCAGTTACACCCTGACAGCCTCTGGAAACACCATATATTTT
TRBD1 TRBJ2-7 TRBV25-1 NA CASSDGQGHSYEQYF TGTGCCAGCAGTGACGGACAGGGGCACTCCTACGAGCAGTACTTC
NA TRBJ1-1 TRBV5-1 NA CASSLIGGAQNTEAFF TGCGCCAGCAGCTTGATCGGGGGGGCGCAGAACACTGAAGCTTTCTTT
NA TRBJ1-1 TRBV18 NA CASSQGQYPNTEAFF TGTGCCAGCTCACAAGGACAGTACCCAAACACTGAAGCTTTCTTT
NA TRBJ2-2 TRBV7-8 NA CASSFSAVGELFF TGTGCCAGCAGTTTTTCAGCGGTCGGGGAGCTGTTTTTT
NA TRBJ2-7 TRBV19 NA CASSSGREYEQYF TGTGCCAGTAGTAGTGGCAGGGAATACGAGCAGTACTTC
TRBD1 TRBJ2-2 TRBV18 NA CASSPISDRTNTGELFF TGTGCCAGCTCACCGATTTCGGACAGGACGAACACCGGGGAGCTGTTTTTT
TRBD2 TRBJ2-5 TRBV6-5 once CASSGTGETQYF TGTGCCTCTAGCGGGACGGGAGAGACCCAGTACTTC
TRBD2 TRBJ2-3 TRBV29-1 NA CSVERGLAGNTQYF TGCAGCGTTGAACGAGGACTAGCGGGGAATACGCAGTATTTT
TRBD1 TRBJ2-3 TRBV24-1 NA CATSDFGTGMQYF TGTGCCACCAGTGATTTCGGGACAGGGATGCAGTATTTT
NA TRBJ2-4 TRBV11-3 NA CASSPRFLAKNIQYF TGTGCCAGCAGCCCGCGGTTCTTAGCCAAAAACATTCAGTACTTC
TRBD1 TRBJ2-7 TRBV18 NA CASSPPGQGAYEQYF TGTGCCAGCTCACCACCGGGACAGGGGGCCTACGAGCAGTACTTC
NA TRBJ2-7 TRBV3-1/TRBV3-2 NA CASSEVFTRQSYEQYF TGTGCCAGCAGCGAGGTTTTTACTAGGCAATCCTACGAGCAGTACTTC
TRBD1 TRBJ1-2 TRBV5-1 few CASSLAGQTYYGYTF TGCGCCAGCAGCTTGGCGGGACAGACCTACTATGGCTACACCTTC
NA TRBJ1-1 TRBV4-1 NA CASSHRWERGGVNTEAFF TGCGCCAGCAGCCATCGTTGGGAAAGAGGAGGGGTGAACACTGAAGCTTTCTTT
TRBD1 TRBJ2-5 TRBV19 NA CASSIRDRKETQYF TGTGCCAGTAGTATCCGGGACAGGAAAGAGACCCAGTACTTC
NA TRBJ2-2 TRBV28 NA CASSSDTGELFF TGTGCCAGCAGCTCCGACACCGGGGAGCTGTTTTTT
NA TRBJ2-7 TRBV3-1/TRBV3-2 NA CASSQGERREQYF TGTGCCAGCAGCCAAGGAGAGAGGAGGGAGCAGTACTTC
TRBD2 TRBJ2-5 TRBV5-1 NA CASSPGLAGETQYF TGCGCCAGCAGCCCGGGACTAGCGGGAGAGACCCAGTACTTC
TRBD2 TRBJ2-1 TRBV27 once CASSTPGLEQFF TGTGCCAGCAGTACCCCGGGACTAGAGCAGTTCTTC
NA TRBJ2-2 TRBV29-1 once CSVESATHTGELFF TGCAGCGTTGAGAGCGCGACCCACACCGGGGAGCTGTTTTTT
NA TRBJ2-6 TRBV9 NA CASSPRLNSGANVLTF TGTGCCAGCAGCCCGAGACTGAACTCTGGGGCCAACGTCCTGACTTTC
NA TRBJ2-2 TRBV11-2 NA CASRATNTGELFF TGTGCCAGCAGAGCAACTAACACCGGGGAGCTGTTTTTT
TRBD1 TRBJ1-3 TRBV29-1 NA CSVGEGQGRNTIYF TGCAGCGTTGGAGAGGGACAGGGGAGAAACACCATATATTTT
TRBD1 TRBJ1-1 TRBV3-1/TRBV3-2 NA CASSRTGADTEAFF TGTGCCAGCAGCCGGACAGGGGCCGACACTGAAGCTTTCTTT
NA TRBJ1-2 TRBV7-6 NA CASSWQGSTTDGASGAGGYTF TGTGCCAGCAGCTGGCAGGGGAGCACAACGGATGGGGCTTCAGGGGCCGGAGGCTACACCTTC
TRBD2 TRBJ2-2 TRBV5-5 NA CASSVTSGANTGELFF TGTGCCAGCAGCGTCACTAGCGGGGCGAACACCGGGGAGCTGTTTTTT
TRBD2 TRBJ2-2 TRBV10-3 NA CAISESGLAGFAGELFF TGTGCCATCAGTGAGTCGGGACTAGCGGGGTTTGCCGGGGAGCTGTTTTTT
NA TRBJ1-4 TRBV7-2 once CASSPRTGLNEKLFF TGTGCCAGCAGCCCCCGGACGGGACTTAATGAAAAACTGTTTTTT
TRBD2 TRBJ2-7 TRBV27 NA CASKLASGYGEQYF TGTGCCAGCAAGTTGGCTAGCGGGTATGGCGAGCAGTACTTC
NA TRBJ1-2 TRBV6-5 NA CASRPPGPYGYTF TGTGCCAGCAGACCCCCAGGGCCCTATGGCTACACCTTC
TRBD1 TRBJ1-5 TRBV3-1/TRBV3-2 NA CASSQGQGSNQPQHF TGTGCCAGCAGCCAGGGACAGGGTAGCAATCAGCCCCAGCATTTT
NA TRBJ2-7 TRBV20-1 NA CSASDGGPSYEQYF TGCAGTGCTAGTGACGGGGGACCCTCCTACGAGCAGTACTTC
NA TRBJ2-3 TRBV28 NA CASSAARGTDTQYF TGTGCCAGCAGTGCCGCCCGGGGCACAGATACGCAGTATTTT
NA TRBJ2-5 TRBV4-2 once CASSQVGGQQETQYF TGTGCCAGCAGCCAAGTGGGGGGACAGCAAGAGACCCAGTACTTC
NA TRBJ2-7 TRBV24-1 NA CATSVGPFSSEQYF TGTGCCACCAGTGTGGGGCCGTTTTCCTCCGAGCAGTACTTC
TRBD2 TRBJ2-1 TRBV5-4 NA CASSHSGTSGSNEQFF TGTGCCAGCAGCCACTCCGGGACTAGCGGGAGTAATGAGCAGTTCTTC
NA TRBJ2-3 TRBV19 once CASSENIRSTDTQYF TGTGCCAGTAGTGAAAACATCCGTAGCACAGATACGCAGTATTTT
TRBD2 TRBJ2-3 TRBV29-1 NA CSVVHSGGSTDTQYF TGCAGCGTTGTGCATAGCGGGGGGAGCACAGATACGCAGTATTTT
NA TRBJ2-5 TRBV4-1 NA CASSQGTKHQETQYF TGCGCCAGCAGCCAAGGCACTAAACACCAAGAGACCCAGTACTTC
NA TRBJ1-3 TRBV30 NA CAWTPGTYGNTIYF TGTGCCTGGACTCCCGGGACATACGGAAACACCATATATTTT
NA TRBJ2-3 TRBV7-8 NA CASSLITGDTQYF TGTGCCAGCAGCTTAATCACGGGTGATACGCAGTATTTT
NA TRBJ2-1 TRBV10-1 once CASSEFRQGPYNEQFF TGCGCCAGCAGTGAGTTTAGGCAGGGGCCATACAATGAGCAGTTCTTC
NA TRBJ2-3 TRBV11-2 NA CASSLLGGADTQYF TGTGCCAGCAGCTTGCTGGGGGGGGCCGATACGCAGTATTTT
NA TRBJ1-5 TRBV24-1 NA CATSDPNRAGQPQHF TGTGCCACCAGTGACCCTAACAGGGCCGGTCAGCCCCAGCATTTT
NA TRBJ2-1 TRBV4-1 NA CASSPGEREQFF TGCGCCAGCAGCCCCGGAGAGCGGGAGCAGTTCTTC
NA TRBJ2-2 TRBV19 NA CASSDRNTGELFF TGTGCCAGTAGCGACAGAAACACCGGGGAGCTGTTTTTT
TRBD1 TRBJ2-7 TRBV7-9 NA CASSPPGTGVGGEQYF TGTGCCAGCAGCCCTCCCGGGACAGGGGTCGGCGGCGAGCAGTACTTC
NA TRBJ1-1 TRBV10-1 NA CASSDPGSTEAFF TGCGCCAGCAGTGATCCGGGTTCCACTGAAGCTTTCTTT
NA TRBJ2-2 TRBV6-1 once CASSERLTGELFF TGTGCCAGCAGTGAGAGATTGACCGGGGAGCTGTTTTTT
NA TRBJ1-2 TRBV9 NA CASSVAPSAENYGYTF TGTGCCAGCAGCGTAGCCCCAAGCGCGGAAAACTATGGCTACACCTTC
TRBD2 TRBJ2-1 TRBV7-3 NA CASSLGEGNEQFF TGTGCCAGCAGCTTAGGGGAGGGGAATGAGCAGTTCTTC
NA TRBJ1-6 TRBV6-5 once CASSYSFQLVSPLHF TGTGCCAGCAGTTACTCGTTCCAGCTAGTTTCACCCCTCCACTTT